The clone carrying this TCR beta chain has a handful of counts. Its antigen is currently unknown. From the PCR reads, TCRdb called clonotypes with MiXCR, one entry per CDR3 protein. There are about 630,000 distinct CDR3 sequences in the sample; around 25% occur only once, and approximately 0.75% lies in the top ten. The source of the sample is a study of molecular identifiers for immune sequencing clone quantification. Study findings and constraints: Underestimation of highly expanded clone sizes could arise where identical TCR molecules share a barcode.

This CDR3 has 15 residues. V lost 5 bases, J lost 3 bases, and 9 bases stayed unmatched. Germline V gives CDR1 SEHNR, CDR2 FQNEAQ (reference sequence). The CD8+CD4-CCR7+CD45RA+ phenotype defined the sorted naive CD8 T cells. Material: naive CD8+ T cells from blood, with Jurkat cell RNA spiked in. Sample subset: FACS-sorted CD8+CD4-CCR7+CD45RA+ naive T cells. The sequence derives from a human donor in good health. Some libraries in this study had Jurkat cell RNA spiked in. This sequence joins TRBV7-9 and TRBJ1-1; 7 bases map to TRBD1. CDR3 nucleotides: TGTGCCAGCAGCCCGCCGACAGGGCGGGACACTGAAGCTTTCTTT. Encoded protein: CASSPPTGRDTEAFF.